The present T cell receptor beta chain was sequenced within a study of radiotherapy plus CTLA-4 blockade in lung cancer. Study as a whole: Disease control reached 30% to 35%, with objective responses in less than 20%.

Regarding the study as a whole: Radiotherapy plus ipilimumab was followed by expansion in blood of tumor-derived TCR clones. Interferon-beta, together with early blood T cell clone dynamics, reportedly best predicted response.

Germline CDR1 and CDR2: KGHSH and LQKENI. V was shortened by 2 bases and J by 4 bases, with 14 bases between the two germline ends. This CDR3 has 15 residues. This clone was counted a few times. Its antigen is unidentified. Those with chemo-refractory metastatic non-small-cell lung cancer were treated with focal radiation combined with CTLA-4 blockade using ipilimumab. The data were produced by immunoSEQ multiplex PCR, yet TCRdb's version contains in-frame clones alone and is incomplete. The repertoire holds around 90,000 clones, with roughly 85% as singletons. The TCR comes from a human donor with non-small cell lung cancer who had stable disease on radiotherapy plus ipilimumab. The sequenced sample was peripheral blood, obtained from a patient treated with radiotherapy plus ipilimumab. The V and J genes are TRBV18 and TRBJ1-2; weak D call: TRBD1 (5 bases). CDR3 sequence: CASSPGLQDAYGYTF. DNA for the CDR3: TGTGCCAGCTCACCAGGACTACAGGACGCCTATGGCTACACCTTC.